These 14 T cell receptor beta chains were sequenced from one sample in a study of blood T cell repertoires in COVID-19. Some clones are missing from TCRdb's copy, which holds only in-frame ones; the method was immunoSEQ multiplex PCR. This table has over 150,000 clones, approximately 86% appearing once. The sequencing sample was made of peripheral blood. These receptors were collected from an elderly woman with COVID-19, enrolled during active disease.

The chain employs TRBV19 and TRBJ1-6, with D possibly being TRBD1 (5 bases). CDR1 and CDR2 (germline): LNHDA, SQIVND (reference sequence). CDR3 length: 12 amino acids. The V end lost 9 bases, the J end lost 4 bases, and 7 bases lay between the germline ends. CDR3 in DNA: TGTGCCAGCCAGGGATATAATTCACCCCTCCACTTT. It yields the protein CASQGYNSPLHF.

The gene calls are TRBV7-9 and TRBJ2-3, with 13 bases aligning to TRBD2. V shed 5 bases and J 2 bases; nucleotides not matched to a gene: 4. This CDR3 comprises 16 residues. Germline values: CDR1 SEHNR, CDR2 FQNEAQ (reference sequence). CDR3 DNA: TGTGCCAGCAGCGCGGGACTAGCGGGAAACACAGATACGCAGTATTTT. This translates into CASSAGLAGNTDTQYF.

The chain links TRBV5-4 to TRBJ1-2; 7 bases line up with TRBD1. The CDR3 sequence is 13 residues long. Germline CDR1 reads SGHNT; CDR2 reads YYREEE (reference sequence). J gave up 8 bases and V 6 bases, and 10 bases lay outside the gene matches. CDR3 sequence: CASTNRGSRGYTF. In DNA form, the CDR3 reads TGTGCCAGCACGAACAGGGGTTCCAGGGGCTACACCTTC.

Comments on this clone: This CDR3 is also generated by other DNA sequences in the sample. The J gene is TRBJ2-5, the V gene TRBV7-2; no firm D call. CDR3 length: 11 amino acids. The V gene's germline CDR1 is SGHTA and CDR2 FQGNSA. V shed 3 bases and J shed 4 bases, with 3 bases lying between them. This chain's CDR3 is CASSFRETQYF. As DNA, the CDR3 is TGTGCCAGCAGCTTTAGAGAGACCCAGTACTTC.

V and J are TRBV7-8 and TRBJ2-5; 8 nucleotides agree with TRBD1. The CDR3 is 15 amino acids. Germline V lookup: CDR1 SGHVS, CDR2 FQNEAQ. The trim removed 4 bases at V and 1 base at J, leaving 5 bases unmatched. The CDR3 here is CASSSGQGPQETQYF. CDR3 nucleotide sequence: TGTGCCAGCAGCTCTGGACAGGGACCCCAAGAGACCCAGTACTTC.

This chain connects TRBV12-3 or TRBV12-4 to TRBJ1-1, with D possibly TRBD1 on 6 matching bases. The CDR3 sequence is 11 residues long. V was clipped by 3 bases and J by 11 bases, with 10 bases between them. DNA for the CDR3: TGTGCCAGCAGTTTGGACAGTCTGGCTTTCTTT. This sequence encodes CASSLDSLAFF.

The chain links TRBV10-3 to TRBJ2-7, with 8 nucleotides matching TRBD2. The trim removed 7 bases at V and 5 bases at J, leaving 10 bases unmatched. The CDR3 loop spans 14 amino acids. Germline CDR1 is ENHRY and CDR2 is SYGVKD. The CDR3 protein is CAITREGFLHEQYF. As DNA, the CDR3 is TGTGCCATCACCCGGGAGGGCTTTCTCCACGAGCAGTACTTC.

The rearrangement uses TRBV14 and TRBJ2-1; possibly TRBD2 for D (6 bases). The CDR3 spans 15 residues. V lost 4 bases to trimming and J lost 2 bases, with 12 bases between them. Per the germline V gene, CDR1 is SGHDN and CDR2 is FVKESK. The CDR3 here is CASSRREYAYNEQFF. The CDR3 DNA is TGTGCCAGCAGCCGTCGGGAGTACGCCTACAATGAGCAGTTCTTC.

The rearrangement joins TRBV6-2 or TRBV6-3 to TRBJ1-1, with D hard to call. Germline V CDR1 and CDR2: MNHEY, SVGEGT. This CDR3 has 15 residues. Trimming took 2 bases from V and 1 from J, leaving 11 bases between them. CDR3 protein: CASSYPPSGNTEAFF. CDR3 sequence (DNA): TGTGCCAGCAGTTACCCCCCATCAGGGAACACTGAAGCTTTCTTT.

V usage is TRBV27 and J usage is TRBJ1-6; no clear D. Germline CDR1 and CDR2: MNHEY and SMNVEV (reference sequence). The V end was cut by 0 bases, the J end by 9 bases, with 12 bases between. The CDR3 totals 15 residues. The CDR3 here is CASSLSPGSGSPLHF. CDR3 DNA: TGTGCCAGCAGTTTATCTCCCGGGTCCGGTTCACCCCTCCACTTT.

This clone was recorded once. The gene calls are TRBV19 and TRBJ1-5; 9 positions match TRBD1. The CDR3 has 15 amino acids. V dropped 5 bases and J dropped 2; count of bases not matched to a gene: 4. The germline V gene encodes CDR1 LNHDA and CDR2 SQIVND (reference sequence). The DNA of the CDR3 is TGTGCCAGTAGTCCGGGACAGGGAGGCAATCAGCCCCAGCATTTT. This encodes CASSPGQGGNQPQHF.

The rearrangement uses TRBV4-2 and TRBJ2-2, with 7 bases fitting TRBD2. The CDR3 is made up of 15 amino acids. Germline-derived CDR1 and CDR2 are LGHNA and YNFKEQ. V dropped 3 bases and J dropped 5; count of bases not matched to a gene: 6. CDR3 DNA: TGTGCCAGCAGCCAGGGAGGAGCGGGGACCGGGGAGCTGTTTTTT. Translation: CASSQGGAGTGELFF.

The gene calls are TRBV7-8 and TRBJ2-7; tentative D call: TRBD1 (6 bases). Germline V gene data show CDR1 as SGHVS and CDR2 as FQNEAQ. There are 15 residues in the CDR3. V was pared by 5 bases and J by 2 bases, with 16 bases between. CDR3 bases: TGTGCCAGCAGCCCTAAACTCCAGGGGCCCTACGAGCAGTACTTC. It yields the protein CASSPKLQGPYEQYF.

This chain connects TRBV7-9 to TRBJ1-5; D unresolved. The CDR3 has 15 residues. CDR1 is SEHNR, CDR2 FQNEAQ, per germline (reference sequence). Trimming took 5 bases from V and 0 from J, leaving 11 bases between them. CDR3 sequence reads: CASSPYEGSNQPQHF. Here the CDR3 DNA reads TGTGCCAGCAGCCCCTACGAGGGTAGCAATCAGCCCCAGCATTTT. Using reference TRBV7-9 and TRBJ1-5 for the parts outside the CDR3, the full variable domain is DTGVSQNPRHKITKRGQNVTFRCDPISEHNRLYWYRQTLGQGPEFLTYFQNEAQLEKSRLLSDRFSAERPKGSFSTLEIQRTEQGDSAMYLCASSPYEGSNQPQHFGDGTRLSIL.